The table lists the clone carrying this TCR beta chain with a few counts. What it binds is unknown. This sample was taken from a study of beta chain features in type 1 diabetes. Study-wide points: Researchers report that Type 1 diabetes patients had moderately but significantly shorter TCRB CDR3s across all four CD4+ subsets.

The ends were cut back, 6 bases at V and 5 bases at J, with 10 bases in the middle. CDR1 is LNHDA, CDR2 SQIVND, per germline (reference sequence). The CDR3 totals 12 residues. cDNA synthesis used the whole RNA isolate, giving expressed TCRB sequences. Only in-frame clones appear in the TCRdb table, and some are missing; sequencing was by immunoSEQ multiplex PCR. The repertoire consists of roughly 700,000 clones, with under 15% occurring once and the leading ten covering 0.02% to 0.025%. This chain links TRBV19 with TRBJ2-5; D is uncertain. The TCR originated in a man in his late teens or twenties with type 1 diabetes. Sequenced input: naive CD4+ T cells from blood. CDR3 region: CASSFVRETQYF. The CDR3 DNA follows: TGTGCCAGTAGCTTCGTCCGGGAGACCCAGTACTTC.